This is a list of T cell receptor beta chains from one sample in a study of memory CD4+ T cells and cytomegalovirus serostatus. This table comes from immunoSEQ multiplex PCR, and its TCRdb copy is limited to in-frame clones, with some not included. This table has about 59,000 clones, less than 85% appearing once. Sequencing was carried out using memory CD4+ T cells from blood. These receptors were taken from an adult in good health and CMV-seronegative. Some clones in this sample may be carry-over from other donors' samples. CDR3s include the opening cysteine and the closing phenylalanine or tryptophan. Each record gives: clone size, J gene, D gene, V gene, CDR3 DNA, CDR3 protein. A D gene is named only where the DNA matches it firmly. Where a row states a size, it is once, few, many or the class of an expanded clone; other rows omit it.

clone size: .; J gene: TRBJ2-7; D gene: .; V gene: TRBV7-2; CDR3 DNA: TGTGCCAGCAGCTTAGGAACACCCGGGCGTTTGGGCGGCTACGAGCAGTACTTC; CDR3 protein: CASSLGTPGRLGGYEQYF
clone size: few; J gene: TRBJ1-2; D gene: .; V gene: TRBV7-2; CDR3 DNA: TGTGCCAGCAGCTTAAAAGCAGGGCCTGCTAACTATGGCTACACCTTC; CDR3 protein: CASSLKAGPANYGYTF
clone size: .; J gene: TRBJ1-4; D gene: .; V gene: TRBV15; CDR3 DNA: TGTGCCACCAGCAGAGATATCAAAAAACTGTTTTTT; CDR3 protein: CATSRDIKKLFF
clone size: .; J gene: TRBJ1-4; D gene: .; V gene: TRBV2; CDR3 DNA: TGTGCCAGCAGATATGGTGAAAAACTGTTTTTT; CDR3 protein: CASRYGEKLFF
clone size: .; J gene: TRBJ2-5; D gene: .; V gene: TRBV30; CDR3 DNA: TGTGCCTGGAGTGTAGGGTTTGGGACCCAGTACTTC; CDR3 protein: CAWSVGFGTQYF
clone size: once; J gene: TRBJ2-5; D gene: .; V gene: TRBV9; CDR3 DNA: TGTGCCAGCAGCGCGCAAGAGACCCAGTACTTC; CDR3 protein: CASSAQETQYF
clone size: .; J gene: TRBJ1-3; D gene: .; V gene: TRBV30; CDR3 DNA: TGTGCCTGGAGTATGAGCTCTGGAAACACCATATATTTT; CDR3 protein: CAWSMSSGNTIYF
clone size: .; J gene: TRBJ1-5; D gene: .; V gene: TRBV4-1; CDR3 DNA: TGCGCCAGCAGCGCCGACAGGAGCAATCAGCCCCAGCATTTT; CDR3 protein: CASSADRSNQPQHF
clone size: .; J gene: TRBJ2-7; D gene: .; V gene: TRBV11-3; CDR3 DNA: TGTGCCAGCAGCTCCCATCCGGGAGCTTCCTACGAGCAGTACTTC; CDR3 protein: CASSSHPGASYEQYF
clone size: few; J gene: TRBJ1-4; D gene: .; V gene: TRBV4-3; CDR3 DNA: TGCGCCAGCAGCCAAGATCACGGAGAAGAAAAACTGTTTTTT; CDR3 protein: CASSQDHGEEKLFF
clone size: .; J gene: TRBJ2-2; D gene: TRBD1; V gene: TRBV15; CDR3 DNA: TGTGCCACCAGCACCGGGACAGCGATCACCGGGGAGCTGTTTTTT; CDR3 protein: CATSTGTAITGELFF
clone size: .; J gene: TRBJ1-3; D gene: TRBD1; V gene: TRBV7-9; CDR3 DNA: TGTGCCAGCAGCCACCCCGGGACAGAGCACACCATATATTTT; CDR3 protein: CASSHPGTEHTIYF
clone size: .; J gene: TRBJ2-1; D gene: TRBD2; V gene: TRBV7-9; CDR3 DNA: TGTGCCAGCAGCTTAATGGGACTAGGCCACAATGAGCAGTTCTTC; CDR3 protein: CASSLMGLGHNEQFF
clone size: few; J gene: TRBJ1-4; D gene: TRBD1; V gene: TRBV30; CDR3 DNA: TGTGCCTGGAGGACAGGGGGCCAACTGTTTTTT; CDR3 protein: CAWRTGGQLFF
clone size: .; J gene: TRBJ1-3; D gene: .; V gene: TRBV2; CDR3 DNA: TGTGCCAGCAGTTCCTGGGGCGCGAAAAACACCATATATTTT; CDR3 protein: CASSSWGAKNTIYF
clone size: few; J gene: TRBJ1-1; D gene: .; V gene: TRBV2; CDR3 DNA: TGTGCCAGCAGGCGGGACACGGGTGAAGCTTTCTTT; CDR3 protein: CASRRDTGEAFF
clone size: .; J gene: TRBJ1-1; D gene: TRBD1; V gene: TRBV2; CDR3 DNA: TGTGCCAGCCTTGAACAGGTCGGGACAGGGCCATGGGGCACTGAAGCTTTCTTT; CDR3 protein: CASLEQVGTGPWGTEAFF
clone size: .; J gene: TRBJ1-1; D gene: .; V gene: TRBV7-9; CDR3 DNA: TGTGCCAGCAGCCCCACCAGGTGGTGGCAGGGTAGAGACACTGAAGCTTTCTTT; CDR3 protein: CASSPTRWWQGRDTEAFF